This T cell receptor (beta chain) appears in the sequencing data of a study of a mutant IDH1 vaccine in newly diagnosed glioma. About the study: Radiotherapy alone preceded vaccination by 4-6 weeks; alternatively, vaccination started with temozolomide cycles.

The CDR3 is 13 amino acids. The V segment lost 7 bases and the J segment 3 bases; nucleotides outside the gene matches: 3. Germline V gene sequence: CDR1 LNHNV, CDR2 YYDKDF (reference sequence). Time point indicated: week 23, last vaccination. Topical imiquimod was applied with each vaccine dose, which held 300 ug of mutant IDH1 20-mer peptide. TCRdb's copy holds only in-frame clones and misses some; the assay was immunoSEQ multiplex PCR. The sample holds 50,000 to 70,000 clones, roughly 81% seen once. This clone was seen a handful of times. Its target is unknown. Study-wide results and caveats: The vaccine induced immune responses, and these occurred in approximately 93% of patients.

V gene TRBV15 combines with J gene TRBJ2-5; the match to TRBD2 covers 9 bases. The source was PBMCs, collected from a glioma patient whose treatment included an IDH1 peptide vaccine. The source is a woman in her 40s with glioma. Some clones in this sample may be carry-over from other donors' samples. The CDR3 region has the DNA TGTGCCACCAATCGCGGGGGGGAAGAGACCCAGTACTTC. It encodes CATNRGGEETQYF.